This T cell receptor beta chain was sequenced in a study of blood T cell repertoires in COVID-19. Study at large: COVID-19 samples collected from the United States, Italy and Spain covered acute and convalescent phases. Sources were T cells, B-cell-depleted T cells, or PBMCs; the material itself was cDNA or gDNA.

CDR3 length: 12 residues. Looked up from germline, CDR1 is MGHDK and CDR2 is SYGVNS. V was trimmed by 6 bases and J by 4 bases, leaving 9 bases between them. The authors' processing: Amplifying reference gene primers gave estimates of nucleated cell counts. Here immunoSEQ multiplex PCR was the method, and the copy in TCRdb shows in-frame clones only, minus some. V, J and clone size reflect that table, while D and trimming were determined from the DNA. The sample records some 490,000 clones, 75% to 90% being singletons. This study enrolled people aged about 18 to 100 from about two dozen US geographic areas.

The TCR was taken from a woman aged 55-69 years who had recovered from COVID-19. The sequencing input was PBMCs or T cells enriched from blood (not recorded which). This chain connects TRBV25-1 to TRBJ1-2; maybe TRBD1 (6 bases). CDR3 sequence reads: CASRGGLYGYTF. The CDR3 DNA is TGTGCCAGCAGGGGGGGGCTCTATGGCTACACCTTC.